This T cell receptor (beta chain) stems from a study of regulatory T cells in long-lasting Graves disease. In building TCR beta libraries, iRepertoire HTBI primers were used together with Arm-PCR of CDR3 regions. Each CDR3 protein gets one entry after TCRdb re-called the multiplex PCR reads with MiXCR. The sample lists 400,000 to 500,000 distinct CDR3 sequences; under 15% were seen once. Specified time point: newly diagnosed GD, antithyroid drugs for less than 3 months. From PBMCs, RNA was extracted and then used to make the TCR library. This clonotype occurred many times. Separately, the same data were catalogued under a study of T cells in Graves' hyperthyroidism and ophthalmopathy.

The clonotype originates from a young woman with Graves disease. Sequenced here: peripheral blood mononuclear cells (PBMCs), sampled at new diagnosis, from a patient treated with antithyroid drugs.

The CDR3 coding sequence is TGTGCCAGCTCACCTGGACAGGGATCCTATAATGAAAAACTGTTTTTT. Protein sequence: CASSPGQGSYNEKLFF. V gene TRBV18 combines with J gene TRBJ1-4, with 8 bases that match TRBD1. This CDR3 is built from 16 residues. Germline trimming cut 3 bases from V and 4 bases from J; bases unmatched to any gene: 7. Germline CDR1 is KGHSH and CDR2 is LQKENI.